This T cell receptor (beta chain) was retrieved from a study of OX40 agonist ivuxolimab in advanced cancers. Study details: Patients were about 83% male with ages roughly 23 to 90, mean roughly 64. Whole-study findings and limits: Partial responders receiving 0.1-3.0 mg/kg showed among the lowest clonal expansion.

About this clone: Its antigen is unknown.

Here immunoSEQ multiplex PCR was the method, and the copy in TCRdb shows in-frame clones only, minus some. The data show over 45,000 clones, 84% seen once. The V end was cut by 7 bases, the J end by 4 bases, with 14 bases between. Germline CDR1 and CDR2: SGHTA and FQGNSA. The CDR3 loop spans 14 amino acids. This clonotype originated in an adult with an advanced solid tumor such as melanoma, head and neck, liver or kidney cancer. The sequenced sample was CD4+ or CD8+ T cells sorted from blood, obtained in a trial of the OX40 agonist ivuxolimab. This chain connects TRBV7-2 to TRBJ1-3; D not resolved. DNA of the CDR3: TGTGCCAGCAAAAAGTTGGTGGAAGGAAACACCATATATTTT. Amino acids: CASKKLVEGNTIYF.